These 2 T cell receptor beta chains were sequenced from one sample in a study of cytomegalovirus exposure and HLA in healthy donors. In the PCR, 60 Vbeta and 13 Jbeta primers were used. TCRdb keeps only in-frame clones here, not all; method: immunoSEQ multiplex PCR. The sample consists of roughly 100,000 clones, 60% to 75% of them appearing once. Input material: PBMCs. The receptors were sampled from a man between 45 and 60 years old in good health and CMV-seronegative.

On this clone itself: The junction does not match germline at one end; this may be a read error. The J gene is TRBJ2-7, the V gene TRBV29-1, with D tentatively TRBD2 (6 bases). Germline CDR1 SQVTM, CDR2 ANQGSEA. The CDR3 length is 14 residues. In nucleotides, the CDR3 is TGCGGCGTGGCCCTACCGACTAGTACCTACGAGCAGTACTTC. Encoded protein: CGVALPTSTYEQYF.

This sequence joins TRBV2 and TRBJ1-5, with TRBD1 identical over 9 bases. In germline, CDR1 is SNHLY, CDR2 FYNNEI. The junction had 16 bases not matched to a gene; V was cut back by 5 bases and J by 5 bases. The CDR3 has 18 residues. The chain's CDR3 is CASSSGTGFFRKDQPQHF. The DNA of the CDR3 is TGTGCCAGCAGTTCCGGGACAGGGTTCTTCCGGAAGGATCAGCCCCAGCATTTT. Using reference TRBV2 and TRBJ1-5 for the parts outside the CDR3, the full variable domain is EPEVTQTPSHQVTQMGQEVILRCVPISNHLYFYWYRQILGQKVEFLVSFYNNEISEKSEIFDDQFSVERPDGSNFTLKIRSTKLEDSAMYFCASSSGTGFFRKDQPQHFGDGTRLSIL.